This TCR beta chain originates from a study of cytomegalovirus exposure and HLA in healthy donors. Study results and caveats: A later analysis associated some 16,000 TCR beta sequences with HLA alleles at a 0.05 false discovery rate. Among the sequence variants, a highly shared cluster was likely an artifact of sequencing.

For this clone: Its antigen is as yet unknown.

PCR primers comprised 60 Vbeta and 13 Jbeta primers. Study processing details: Some 10 million of some 80 million unique TCR beta chains were shared, per a later count. Generated by immunoSEQ multiplex PCR, the TCRdb table keeps only in-frame clones and is missing some. V and J calls and clone size come straight from that table; D and trimming were deduced from the DNA. The table includes around 63,000 clones, around 80% detected once. Unmatched junction bases numbered 6, after V lost 1 base and J lost 5 bases. The CDR3 has 15 residues. Germline V gives CDR1 MNHNS, CDR2 SASEGT. The chain couples TRBV6-1 to TRBJ2-3; 7 positions agree with TRBD2. This receptor was identified in a man aged 35 to 55 in good health and CMV-seronegative. The sample consisted of PBMCs. The CDR3 coding sequence is TGTGCCAGCAGTGAAGAGGCGGGAGTTGGAGATACGCAGTATTTT. Amino acids: CASSEEAGVGDTQYF.